These 21 T cell receptor beta chains came from one sample sequenced in a study of T cells in Graves' hyperthyroidism and ophthalmopathy. Amplified TCR beta CDR3 regions came from RNA transcripts. The HTBI primer set drove a first-round RT-PCR of the TCR CDR3. TCRdb called the multiplex PCR reads again in MiXCR, with one record for every CDR3 protein. The data contain just under 750,000 distinct CDR3 sequences, around a third of them singletons. Sequencing was carried out using blood. These receptors all stem from a woman aged 40 to 55 with Graves' hyperthyroidism.

Only a few counts were recorded for this clonotype. This rearrangement joins TRBV6-5 to TRBJ2-7; D is perhaps TRBD1 (5 bases). Germline CDR1 is MNHEY and CDR2 is SVGAGI. CDR3 length equals 13 residues. V lost 2 bases and J 7 bases, leaving 12 bases between the germline ends. CDR3 nucleotide sequence: TGTGCCAGCAGTTACAATCAAAGGGGAGAGCAGTACTTC. Its protein is CASSYNQRGEQYF.

About this clonotype itself: This clone may be a read error of a much larger clone one base away. The CDR3 DNA is TGTGCCAGCAGCCGAGGGTTCGAAGACTATGGCTACACCTTC. Protein: CASSRGFEDYGYTF. The rearrangement links TRBV7-9 to TRBJ1-2; D ambiguous. Per the germline V gene, CDR1 is SEHNR and CDR2 is FQNEAQ (reference sequence). V was shortened by 5 bases and J by 3 bases, with 13 bases between the two germline ends. The CDR3 consists of 14 residues.

The chain links TRBV5-6 to TRBJ1-1, with 10 bases fitting TRBD1. The CDR3 contains 15 residues. The V gene end was trimmed by 4 bases and the J gene end by 6 bases; junction bases not matched to a gene: 9. The germline V gene encodes CDR1 SGHDT and CDR2 YYEEEE. The CDR3 protein is CASSTPGQGSSEAFF. CDR3 bases: TGTGCCAGCAGCACACCGGGACAGGGGAGTTCTGAAGCTTTCTTT.

This clonotype has at least ten counts. The chain couples TRBV29-1 to TRBJ2-7, with D possibly being TRBD1 or TRBD2 (5 bases each). Germline V gene sequence: CDR1 SQVTM, CDR2 ANQGSEA. The CDR3 is 14 residues long. Trimming stripped 7 bases from V and 3 bases from J, with 19 bases between. The CDR3 sequence: CSASGTVGIYEQYF. The CDR3 DNA reads TGCAGCGCCTCCGGGACCGTAGGTATCTACGAGCAGTACTTC.

This chain links TRBV29-1 with TRBJ1-5, with TRBD1 identical over 7 bases. The trim removed 3 bases at V and 8 bases at J, leaving 4 bases unmatched. The CDR3 totals 12 residues. Germline V gives CDR1 SQVTM, CDR2 ANQGSEA. CDR3 residues: CSVDDREKPQHF. As DNA, the CDR3 is TGCAGCGTTGACGACAGGGAGAAGCCCCAGCATTTT. Combining the CDR3 with reference TRBV29-1 and TRBJ1-5 gives the whole variable domain SAVISQKPSRDICQRGTSLTIQCQVDSQVTMMFWYRQQPGQSLTLIATANQGSEATYESGFVIDKFPISRPNLTFSTLTVSNMSPEDSSIYLCSVDDREKPQHFGDGTRLSIL.

As to this clonotype: This likely comes from a read error, as the CDR3 has no conserved phenylalanine or tryptophan at its end. The CDR3 is CASSEGATWVGANVLTP. CDR3 nucleotide sequence: TGTGCCAGCAGTGAAGGCGCGACGTGGGTTGGGGCCAACGTCCTGACTCCA. The chain joins TRBV2 to TRBJ2-6, with D unclear. The V and J ends lost 1 base and 3 bases respectively, with 13 bases between them. Germline CDR1 SNHLY, CDR2 FYNNEI. The CDR3 length is 17 residues.

The chain has TRBV27 and TRBJ2-5, with 9 bases aligning to TRBD2. The CDR3 loop spans 15 amino acids. Germline V CDR1 and CDR2: MNHEY, SMNVEV (reference sequence). The ends lost 2 bases at V and 5 bases at J; junction bases unmatched: 6. In nucleotides, the CDR3 is TGTGCCAGCAGTTTAGTGGGGACTAGCTCGGAGACCCAGTACTTC. Translating it yields CASSLVGTSSETQYF.

This clonotype was observed a handful of times. The chain joins TRBV10-1 to TRBJ1-2, with D possibly TRBD1 on 5 matching bases. The CDR3 runs to 13 residues. V was cut by 3 bases and J by 5 bases, with 10 bases left in between. The V gene's germline CDR1 is WNHNN and CDR2 SYGVQD (reference sequence). The CDR3 reads CASSDFGHYGYTF. The CDR3, as DNA: TGCGCCAGCAGTGACTTCGGACATTATGGCTACACCTTC.

This rearrangement joins TRBV3-2 to TRBJ1-3. TRBV3-2 is a documented pseudogene. This CDR3 contains 13 residues. Here the CDR3 DNA reads TGTGCCAGCAGCCAAGAGATACGTAACACCATATATTTT. Translated, it gives CASSQEIRNTIYF.

The table lists this clonotype with a few counts. The chain joins TRBV7-2 to TRBJ2-7, with D perhaps TRBD1 (6 bases). Deletions cut 5 bases from V and 3 bases from J, with 17 bases between. The V gene's germline CDR1 is SGHTA and CDR2 FQGNSA. The CDR3 totals 15 residues. For the CDR3, the DNA is TGTGCCAGCAGCCAGACCCGGGACATCTTCTACGAGCAGTACTTC. Encoded protein: CASSQTRDIFYEQYF.

V and J are TRBV27 and TRBJ2-7; D not resolved. V was trimmed by 5 bases and J by 6 bases, leaving 26 bases between them. CDR3 size: 17 residues. Looked up from germline, CDR1 is MNHEY and CDR2 is SMNVEV (reference sequence). This CDR3 reads CASSRSSVRKSLSEQYF. The CDR3 region has the DNA TGTGCCAGCAGTCGTTCAAGTGTCCGCAAGTCACTGAGCGAGCAGTACTTC.

This clonotype was observed a single time. This chain connects TRBV7-6 to TRBJ1-1; 11 positions match TRBD1. In germline, CDR1 is SGHVS, CDR2 FNYEAQ. This CDR3 has 18 residues. J gave up 4 bases and V 1 base, and 11 bases lay outside the gene matches. CDR3 sequence (DNA): TGTGCCAGCAGCTTAGGTGTCTTTGGGACAGGGGGACGCACTGAAGCTTTCTTT. It is translated as CASSLGVFGTGGRTEAFF.

J is TRBJ2-5 and V is TRBV7-4; 11 nucleotides line up with TRBD1. Germline CDR1 reads SGHVT; CDR2 reads SQSDAQ. The CDR3 runs 18 residues. The ends lost 6 bases at V and 0 bases at J; junction bases unmatched: 12. The CDR3 reads CASSPGQGGFTYQETQYF. In DNA form, the CDR3 reads TGTGCCAGCAGTCCGGGACAGGGGGGATTTACGTACCAAGAGACCCAGTACTTC.

About this clonotype: A read error is possible here, since a much larger clone lies one base away. The gene calls are TRBV20-1 and TRBJ1-5; the D gene is possibly TRBD1 (5 bases). The CDR3 covers 12 residues. Germline CDR1 reads DFQATT; CDR2 reads SNEGSKA (reference sequence). Trimming left V 7 bases short and J 5 bases short, with 12 bases between. This CDR3 is CSGVLGDQPQHF. The CDR3 bases are TGCAGTGGCGTCCTAGGGGATCAGCCCCAGCATTTT.

The chain joins TRBV11-2 to TRBJ1-1; no clear D gene. Looked up from germline, CDR1 is SGHAT and CDR2 is FQNNGV. CDR3 length: 13 amino acids. Trimming left V 6 bases short and J 4 bases short, with 12 bases between. CDR3 sequence reads: CASRVLSGTEAFF. Here the CDR3 DNA reads TGTGCCAGCAGGGTTCTCTCTGGCACTGAAGCTTTCTTT. Filled out from reference TRBV11-2 and TRBJ1-1, the complete variable domain reads EAGVAQSPRYKIIEKRQSVAFWCNPISGHATLYWYQQILGQGPKLLIQFQNNGVVDDSQLPKDRFSAERLKGVDSTLKIQPAKLEDSAVYLCASRVLSGTEAFFGQGTRLTVV.

This sequence joins TRBV10-1 and TRBJ1-1, with D tentatively TRBD1 (5 bases). The CDR3 covers 11 residues. Deletions cut 6 bases from V and 7 bases from J, with 9 bases between. Germline V gene data show CDR1 as WNHNN and CDR2 as SYGVQD (reference sequence). The CDR3 region is CASRGDFEAFF. CDR3 bases: TGCGCCAGCAGGGGGGATTTTGAAGCTTTCTTT.

This clonotype appeared many times. The V and J genes are TRBV11-3 and TRBJ1-1, with D uncertain. V was shortened by 5 bases and J by 7 bases, with 11 bases between the two germline ends. CDR3 length: 12 residues. The germline CDR1 and CDR2 sequences are SGHNT and YENEEA. Written as DNA, the CDR3 is TGTGCCAGCAGCCTAGTTCCGGATGAAGCTTTCTTT. Translated, it gives CASSLVPDEAFF. Full variable domain (remainder filled in from reference TRBV11-3 and TRBJ1-1): EAGVVQSPRYKIIEKKQPVAFWCNPISGHNTLYWYLQNLGQGPELLIRYENEEAVDDSQLPKDRFSAERLKGVDSTLKIQPAELGDSAVYLCASSLVPDEAFFGQGTRLTVV.

This clonotype was seen ten or more times. The J gene is TRBJ2-5, the V gene TRBV20-1, with D perhaps TRBD2 (7 bases). V lost 0 bases, J lost 5 bases, and 16 bases lay in between. Germline-derived CDR1 and CDR2 are DFQATT and SNEGSKA (reference sequence). The CDR3 consists of 15 residues. The CDR3 is CSARDWGGARETQYF. Here the CDR3 DNA reads TGCAGTGCTAGAGATTGGGGGGGGGCTCGGGAGACCCAGTACTTC.

For this clonotype: This may be a read error: a much more frequent sequence differs by one nucleotide. The genes are TRBV7-2 and TRBJ2-7; D remains ambiguous. The CDR3 is made up of 13 amino acids. In germline, CDR1 is SGHTA, CDR2 FQGNSA. CDR3 DNA: TGTGCCAGCAGCTTATTTCTACTCTACGAGCAGCACTTC. Translating gives CASSLFLLYEQHF.

The V call is TRBV2, the J call TRBJ1-2; D gene unclear. There are 14 residues in the CDR3. CDR1 and CDR2 from the germline V gene are SNHLY and FYNNEI. Trimming removed 6 bases at V and 7 bases at J, with 18 bases between. The CDR3 loop reads CASSQTGPFGGYTF. For the CDR3, the DNA is TGTGCCAGCAGCCAGACCGGACCCTTCGGTGGCTACACCTTC.

This chain joins TRBV7-8 and TRBJ2-7; TRBD2 might be the D (8 bases). Per germline, CDR1 SGHVS and CDR2 FQNEAQ. V shed 5 bases and J shed 3 bases, with 17 bases lying between them. The CDR3 consists of 15 residues. This CDR3 reads CASSERGTVFYEQYF. CDR3 nucleotide sequence: TGTGCCAGCAGCGAGCGGGGGACAGTATTCTACGAGCAGTACTTC.